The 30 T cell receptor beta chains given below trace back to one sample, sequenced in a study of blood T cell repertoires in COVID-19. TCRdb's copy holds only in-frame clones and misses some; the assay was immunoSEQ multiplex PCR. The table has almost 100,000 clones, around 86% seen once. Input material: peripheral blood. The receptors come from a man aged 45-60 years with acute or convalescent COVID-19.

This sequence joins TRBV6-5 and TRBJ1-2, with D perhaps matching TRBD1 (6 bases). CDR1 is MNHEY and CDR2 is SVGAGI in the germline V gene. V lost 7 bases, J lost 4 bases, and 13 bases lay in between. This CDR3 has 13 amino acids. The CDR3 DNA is TGTGCCAGCACCCAACAGGGTCGCTATGGCTACACCTTC. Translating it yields CASTQQGRYGYTF.

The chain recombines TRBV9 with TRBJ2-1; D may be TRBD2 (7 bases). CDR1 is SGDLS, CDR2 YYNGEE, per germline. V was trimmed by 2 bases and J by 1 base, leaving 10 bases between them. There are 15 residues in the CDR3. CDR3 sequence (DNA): TGTGCCAGCAGCGTGGGAGGGGGGTCCTACAATGAGCAGTTCTTC. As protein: CASSVGGGSYNEQFF.

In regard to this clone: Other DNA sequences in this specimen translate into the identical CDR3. The CDR3 here is CASSGTGGNQPQHF. The DNA of the CDR3 is TGTGCCAGCAGTGGGACAGGGGGCAATCAGCCCCAGCATTTT. This chain connects TRBV2 to TRBJ1-5; 9 bases match TRBD1. J lost 2 bases, V lost 4 bases, and 0 bases had no gene match. Per germline, CDR1 SNHLY and CDR2 FYNNEI. The CDR3 is made up of 14 amino acids. Variable domain in full (rest from reference TRBV2 and TRBJ1-5): EPEVTQTPSHQVTQMGQEVILRCVPISNHLYFYWYRQILGQKVEFLVSFYNNEISEKSEIFDDQFSVERPDGSNFTLKIRSTKLEDSAMYFCASSGTGGNQPQHFGDGTRLSIL.

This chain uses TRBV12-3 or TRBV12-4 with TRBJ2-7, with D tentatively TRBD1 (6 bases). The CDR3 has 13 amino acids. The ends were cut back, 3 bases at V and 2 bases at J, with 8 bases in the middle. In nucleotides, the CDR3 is TGTGCCAGCAGTTTTTCAGGGGCCTACGAGCAGTACTTC. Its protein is CASSFSGAYEQYF.

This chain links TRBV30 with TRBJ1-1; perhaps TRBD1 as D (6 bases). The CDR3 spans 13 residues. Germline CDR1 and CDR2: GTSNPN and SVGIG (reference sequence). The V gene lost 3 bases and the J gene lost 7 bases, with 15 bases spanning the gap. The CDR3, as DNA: TGTGCCTGGAGCGGATTCGGACAGCTTGAAGCTTTCTTT. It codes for CAWSGFGQLEAFF.

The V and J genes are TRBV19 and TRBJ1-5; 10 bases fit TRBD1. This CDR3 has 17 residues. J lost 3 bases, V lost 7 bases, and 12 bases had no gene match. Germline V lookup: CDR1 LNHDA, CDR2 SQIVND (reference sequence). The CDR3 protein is CASKGTGAESFNQPQHF. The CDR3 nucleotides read TGTGCCAGTAAGGGGACAGGGGCGGAAAGTTTCAATCAGCCCCAGCATTTT.

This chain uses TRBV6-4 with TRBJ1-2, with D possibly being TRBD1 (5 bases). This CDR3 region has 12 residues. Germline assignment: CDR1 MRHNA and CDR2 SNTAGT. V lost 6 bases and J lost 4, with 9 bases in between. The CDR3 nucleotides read TGTGCCAGCAGGGGAAGGGGCTATGGCTACACCTTC. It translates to CASRGRGYGYTF.

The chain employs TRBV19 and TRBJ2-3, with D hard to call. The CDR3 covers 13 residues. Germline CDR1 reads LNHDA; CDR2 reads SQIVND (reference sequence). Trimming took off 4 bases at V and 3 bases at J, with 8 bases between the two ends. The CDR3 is CASSNHGTDTQYF. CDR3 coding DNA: TGTGCCAGTAGTAATCACGGGACAGATACGCAGTATTTT.

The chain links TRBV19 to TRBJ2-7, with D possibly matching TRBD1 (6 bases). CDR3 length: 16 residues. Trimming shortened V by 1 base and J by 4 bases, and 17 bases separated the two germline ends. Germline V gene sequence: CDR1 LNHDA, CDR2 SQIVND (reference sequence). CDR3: CASSIGLSYQGYEQYF. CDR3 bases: TGTGCCAGTAGTATAGGTCTCTCATATCAGGGGTACGAGCAGTACTTC.

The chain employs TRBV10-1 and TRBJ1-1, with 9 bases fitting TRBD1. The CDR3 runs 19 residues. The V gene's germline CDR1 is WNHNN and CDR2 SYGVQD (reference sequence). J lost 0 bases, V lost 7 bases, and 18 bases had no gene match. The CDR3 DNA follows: TGCGCCAGCAACTGGGACAGGGCCCCGGGGAGAGATATGAACACTGAAGCTTTCTTT. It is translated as CASNWDRAPGRDMNTEAFF.

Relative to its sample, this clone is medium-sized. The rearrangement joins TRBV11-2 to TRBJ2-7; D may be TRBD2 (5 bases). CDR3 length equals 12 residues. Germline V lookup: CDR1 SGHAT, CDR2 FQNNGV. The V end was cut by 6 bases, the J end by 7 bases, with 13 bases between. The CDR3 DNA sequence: TGTGCCAGCAGTCCGATTGCGGGTGAGCAGTACTTC. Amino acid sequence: CASSPIAGEQYF. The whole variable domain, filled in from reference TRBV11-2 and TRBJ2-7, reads EAGVAQSPRYKIIEKRQSVAFWCNPISGHATLYWYQQILGQGPKLLIQFQNNGVVDDSQLPKDRFSAERLKGVDSTLKIQPAKLEDSAVYLCASSPIAGEQYFGPGTRLTVT.

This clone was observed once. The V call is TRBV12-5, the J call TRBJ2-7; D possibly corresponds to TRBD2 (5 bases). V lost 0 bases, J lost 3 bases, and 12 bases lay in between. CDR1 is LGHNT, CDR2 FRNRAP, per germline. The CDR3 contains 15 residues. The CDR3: CASGLVTGNSYEQYF. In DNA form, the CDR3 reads TGTGCTAGTGGTTTGGTAACGGGAAATAGCTACGAGCAGTACTTC. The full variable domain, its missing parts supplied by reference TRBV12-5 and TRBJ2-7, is DARVTQTPRHKVTEMGQEVTMRCQPILGHNTVFWYRQTMMQGLELLAYFRNRAPLDDSGMPKDRFSAEMPDATLATLKIQPSEPRDSAVYFCASGLVTGNSYEQYFGPGTRLTVT.

The CDR3 here is CASSFSGTGYPYEQYF. The CDR3 region has the DNA TGTGCCAGCAGCTTCTCCGGGACAGGGTATCCCTACGAGCAGTACTTC. The chain carries TRBV7-2 and TRBJ2-7; TRBD1 aligns across 9 bases. The CDR3 extends over 16 amino acids. The germline CDR1 and CDR2 sequences are SGHTA and FQGNSA. Trimming took 3 bases from V and 2 from J; bases not matched to a gene: 8.

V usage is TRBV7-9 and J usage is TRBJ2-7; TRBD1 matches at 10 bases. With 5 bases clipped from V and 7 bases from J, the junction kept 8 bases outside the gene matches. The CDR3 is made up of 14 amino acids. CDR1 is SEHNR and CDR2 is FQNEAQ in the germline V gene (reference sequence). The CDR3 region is CASSTRQGAEEQYF. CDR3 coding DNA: TGTGCCAGCAGCACCCGACAGGGGGCGGAAGAGCAGTACTTC.

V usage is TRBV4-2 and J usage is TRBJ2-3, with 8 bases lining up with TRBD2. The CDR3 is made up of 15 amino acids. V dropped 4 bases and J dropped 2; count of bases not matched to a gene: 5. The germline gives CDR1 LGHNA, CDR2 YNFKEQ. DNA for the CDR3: TGTGCCAGCAGCCTTAGACTAGCGTCCACAGATACGCAGTATTTT. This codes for CASSLRLASTDTQYF.

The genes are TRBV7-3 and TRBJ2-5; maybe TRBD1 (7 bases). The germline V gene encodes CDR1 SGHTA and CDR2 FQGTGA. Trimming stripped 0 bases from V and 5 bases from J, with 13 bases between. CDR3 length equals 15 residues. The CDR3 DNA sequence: TGTGCCAGCAGCTTAACCCCGGCAGGGGGGGAGACCCAGTACTTC. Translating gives CASSLTPAGGETQYF.

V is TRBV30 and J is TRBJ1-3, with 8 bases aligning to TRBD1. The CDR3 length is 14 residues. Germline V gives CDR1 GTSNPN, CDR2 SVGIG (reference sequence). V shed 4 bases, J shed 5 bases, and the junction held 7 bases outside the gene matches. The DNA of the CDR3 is TGTGCCTGGACTCTAGACAGGGGAAGAAACACCATATATTTT. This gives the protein CAWTLDRGRNTIYF.

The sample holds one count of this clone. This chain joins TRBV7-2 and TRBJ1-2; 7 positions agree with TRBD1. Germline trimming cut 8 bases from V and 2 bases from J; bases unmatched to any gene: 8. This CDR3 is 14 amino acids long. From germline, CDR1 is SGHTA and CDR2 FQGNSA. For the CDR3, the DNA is TGTGCCAGCGAGCCCGGGACAGCCAACTATGGCTACACCTTC. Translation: CASEPGTANYGYTF.

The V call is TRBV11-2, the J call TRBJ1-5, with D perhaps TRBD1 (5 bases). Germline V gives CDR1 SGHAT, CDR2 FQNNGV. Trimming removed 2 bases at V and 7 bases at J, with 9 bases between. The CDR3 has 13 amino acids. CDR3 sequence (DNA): TGTGCCAGCAGCTTATCAGGGAAACAGCCCCAGCATTTT. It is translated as CASSLSGKQPQHF.

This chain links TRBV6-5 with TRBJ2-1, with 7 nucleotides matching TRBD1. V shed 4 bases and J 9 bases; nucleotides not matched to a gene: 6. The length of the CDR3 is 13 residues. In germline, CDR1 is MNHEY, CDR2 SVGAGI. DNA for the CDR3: TGTGCCAGCAGTTCACAGGGGATCACTGAGCAGTTCTTC. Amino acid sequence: CASSSQGITEQFF.

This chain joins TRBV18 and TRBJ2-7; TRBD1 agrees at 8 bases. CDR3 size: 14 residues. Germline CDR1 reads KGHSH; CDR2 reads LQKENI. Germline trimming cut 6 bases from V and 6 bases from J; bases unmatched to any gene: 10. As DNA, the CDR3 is TGTGCCAGCTCGTCTCCAGGGGGCTCAGGCGAGCAGTACTTC. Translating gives CASSSPGGSGEQYF.

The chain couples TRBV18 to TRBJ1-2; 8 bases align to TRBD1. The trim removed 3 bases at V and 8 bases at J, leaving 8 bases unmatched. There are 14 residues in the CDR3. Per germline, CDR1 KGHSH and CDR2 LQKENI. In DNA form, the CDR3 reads TGTGCCAGCTCACCTGGACAGGGTGTGGGGGGCTACACCTTC. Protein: CASSPGQGVGGYTF.

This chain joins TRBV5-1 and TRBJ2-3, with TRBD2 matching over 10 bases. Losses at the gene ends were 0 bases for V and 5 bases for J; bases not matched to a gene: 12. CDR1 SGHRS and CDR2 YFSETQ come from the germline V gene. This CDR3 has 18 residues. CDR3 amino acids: CASSLEWGQREGLDTQYF. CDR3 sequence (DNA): TGCGCCAGCAGCTTGGAGTGGGGCCAGCGGGAGGGTCTAGATACGCAGTATTTT.

CDR3 in DNA: TGTGCCAGCAGCCCGACTAGGGCAACCTACAATGAGCAGTTCTTC. Encoded protein: CASSPTRATYNEQFF. This chain uses TRBV3-1 (or the pseudogene TRBV3-2) with TRBJ2-1; weak D call: TRBD2 (6 bases). The CDR3 sequence is 15 residues long. Trimming cost V 4 bases and J 2 bases, with 12 bases left between them. Looked up from germline, CDR1 is LGHDT and CDR2 is YNNKEL (reference sequence).

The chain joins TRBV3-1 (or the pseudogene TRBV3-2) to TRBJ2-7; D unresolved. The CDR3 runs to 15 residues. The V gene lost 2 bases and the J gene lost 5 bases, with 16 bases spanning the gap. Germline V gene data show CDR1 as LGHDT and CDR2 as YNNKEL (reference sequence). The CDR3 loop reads CASSQLKHPVHEQYF. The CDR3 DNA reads TGTGCCAGCAGCCAACTAAAGCATCCGGTCCACGAGCAGTACTTC.

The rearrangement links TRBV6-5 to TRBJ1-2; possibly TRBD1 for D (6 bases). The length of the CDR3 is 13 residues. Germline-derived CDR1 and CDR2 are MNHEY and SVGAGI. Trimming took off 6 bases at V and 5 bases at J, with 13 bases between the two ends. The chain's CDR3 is CASRRDTKYGYTF. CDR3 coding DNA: TGTGCCAGCAGGAGGGACACCAAATATGGCTACACCTTC.

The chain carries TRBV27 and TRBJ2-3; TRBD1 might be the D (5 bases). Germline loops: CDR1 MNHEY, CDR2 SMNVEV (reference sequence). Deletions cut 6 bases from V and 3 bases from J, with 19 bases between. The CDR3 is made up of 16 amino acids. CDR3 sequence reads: CASSSPRVGRTDTQYF. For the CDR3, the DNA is TGTGCCAGCAGCTCACCCAGGGTAGGAAGGACAGATACGCAGTATTTT.

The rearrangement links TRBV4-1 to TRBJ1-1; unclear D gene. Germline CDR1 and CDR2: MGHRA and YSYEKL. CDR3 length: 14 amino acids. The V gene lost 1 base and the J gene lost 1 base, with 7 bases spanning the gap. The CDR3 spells CASSQAGTNTEAFF. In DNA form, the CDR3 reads TGCGCCAGCAGCCAAGCGGGAACGAACACTGAAGCTTTCTTT.

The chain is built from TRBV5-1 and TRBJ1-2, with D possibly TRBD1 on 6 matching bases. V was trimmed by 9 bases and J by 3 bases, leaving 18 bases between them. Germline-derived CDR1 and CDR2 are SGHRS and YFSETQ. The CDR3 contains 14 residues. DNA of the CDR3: TGCGCCACCACCCCCGGGGGGGGCGACTATGGCTACACCTTC. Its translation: CATTPGGGDYGYTF.

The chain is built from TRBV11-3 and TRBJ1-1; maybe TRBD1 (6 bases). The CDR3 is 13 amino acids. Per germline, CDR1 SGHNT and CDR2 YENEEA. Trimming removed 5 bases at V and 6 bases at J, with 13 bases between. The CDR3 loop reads CASSPGVYAEAFF. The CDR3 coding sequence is TGTGCCAGCAGCCCAGGGGTCTACGCTGAAGCTTTCTTT. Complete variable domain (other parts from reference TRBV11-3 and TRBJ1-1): EAGVVQSPRYKIIEKKQPVAFWCNPISGHNTLYWYLQNLGQGPELLIRYENEEAVDDSQLPKDRFSAERLKGVDSTLKIQPAELGDSAVYLCASSPGVYAEAFFGQGTRLTVV.